These 7 T cell receptor beta chains originate from one sample sequenced in a study of OX40 agonist ivuxolimab in advanced cancers. TCRdb's table, derived via immunoSEQ multiplex PCR, lists solely in-frame clones and lacks some. In the table there are 95,000 to 100,000 clones, around 94% of which are singletons. The sequencing here drew on CD4+ or CD8+ T cells sorted from blood, taken in a trial of the OX40 agonist ivuxolimab. These TCRs come from an adult with an advanced solid tumor such as melanoma, head and neck, liver or kidney cancer.

The chain links TRBV7-3 to TRBJ2-3; possibly TRBD1 for D (6 bases). The CDR3 contains 15 residues. V dropped 5 bases and J dropped 0 bases, with 12 bases sitting between them. CDR1 is SGHTA and CDR2 is FQGTGA in the germline V gene. The DNA for the CDR3 is TGTGCCAGCAGCCCTACAGGGATGAGCACAGATACGCAGTATTTT. It is translated as CASSPTGMSTDTQYF.

The V gene is TRBV6-1, the J gene TRBJ2-7; D not resolved. CDR1 is MNHNS, CDR2 SASEGT, per germline. Trimming cost V 8 bases and J 6 bases, with 8 bases left between them. The length of the CDR3 is 10 residues. As DNA, the CDR3 is TGTGCCAGCGAAGGGCCCGAGCAGTACGTC. It specifies CASEGPEQYV.

The rearrangement uses TRBV7-8 and TRBJ2-1, with 7 positions matching TRBD2. Germline-derived CDR1 and CDR2 are SGHVS and FQNEAQ. The J segment lost 0 bases and the V segment lost 5 bases, leaving 1 base of the junction unmatched. This CDR3 comprises 14 residues. CDR3 residues: CASSRDYSYNEQFF. CDR3 in DNA: TGTGCCAGCAGCCGGGACTACTCCTACAATGAGCAGTTCTTC.

The chain recombines TRBV6-5 with TRBJ1-2; a possible D gene is TRBD1 (6 bases). Germline CDR1 MNHEY, CDR2 SVGAGI. This CDR3 comprises 13 residues. Trimming left V 6 bases short and J 7 bases short, with 15 bases between. The CDR3 loop reads CASSRQASGGYTF. CDR3 sequence (DNA): TGTGCCAGCAGCCGACAGGCCTCGGGTGGCTACACCTTC.

J is TRBJ1-5 and V is TRBV5-6; D may be TRBD1 (6 bases). The V gene's germline CDR1 is SGHDT and CDR2 YYEEEE. Deletions cut 1 base from V and 0 bases from J, with 11 bases between. This CDR3 spans 16 amino acids. DNA of the CDR3: TGTGCCAGCAGCTTGTCGGGGGGCTATAGCAATCAGCCCCAGCATTTT. This sequence encodes CASSLSGGYSNQPQHF.

The chain employs TRBV5-5 and TRBJ1-2; 9 positions agree with TRBD1. Germline CDR1 reads SGHKS; CDR2 reads YYEKEE (reference sequence). Germline trimming cut 4 bases from V and 3 bases from J; bases unmatched to any gene: 7. The CDR3 length is 15 residues. The CDR3 loop is CASSPGTGRHYGYTF. The CDR3 nucleotides are TGTGCCAGCAGCCCCGGGACAGGGAGGCACTATGGCTACACCTTC.

The V and J genes are TRBV28 and TRBJ1-5; TRBD1 is a possible D gene (5 bases). Trimming removed 4 bases from V and 7 bases from J, with 17 bases in between. Per the germline V gene, CDR1 is MDHEN and CDR2 is SYDVKM. The length of the CDR3 is 15 residues. In nucleotides, the CDR3 is TGTGCCAGCAGTTCATACCCGGGGGGTTCACAGCCCCAGCATTTT. Amino acids: CASSSYPGGSQPQHF.